The TCR beta chain described here comes from a study of blood T cell repertoires in COVID-19. At the level of the study: Acute-phase and convalescent COVID-19 samples originated in the United States, Italy and Spain.

The CDR3 contains 14 residues. Germline CDR1 reads MGHRA; CDR2 reads YSYEKL. Trimming removed 3 bases at V and 0 bases at J, with 6 bases between. TCRdb keeps only in-frame clones here, not all; method: immunoSEQ multiplex PCR. Of 250,000 to 350,000 clones detected, roughly nine tenths appear once; the ten largest clones hold approximately 2.1%. The chain joins TRBV4-1 to TRBJ2-1, with D unresolved. The clonotype was recovered from a woman aged 25 to 39 with COVID-19, enrolled during active disease. The sample consisted of peripheral blood. The CDR3 DNA reads as TGCGCCAGCAGCCACGTGAGCTCCTACAATGAGCAGTTCTTC. As protein: CASSHVSSYNEQFF.